This entry lists 19 T cell receptor beta chains sequenced from one sample in a study of blood T cell repertoires in COVID-19. Clones were sequenced by immunoSEQ multiplex PCR, and TCRdb holds only the in-frame ones, with some missing. This sample has under 300,000 clones, with about 80% found just once. The source material was peripheral blood. The receptor set was obtained from a woman of 80 years or more with acute or convalescent COVID-19.

This clone was observed a single time. Additional DNA sequences in this sample encode the identical CDR3. The J gene is TRBJ2-1, the V gene TRBV6-6; maybe TRBD2 (6 bases). Germline V lookup: CDR1 MNHNY, CDR2 SVGAGI (reference sequence). This CDR3 spans 15 amino acids. Trimming removed 2 bases from V and 1 base from J, with 9 bases in between. Here the CDR3 DNA reads TGTGCCAGCAGTTACGAAGCGGGTTCCTACAATGAGCAGTTCTTC. Its translation is CASSYEAGSYNEQFF.

The CDR3 DNA is TGTGCCTGGGGCCCGAGCACAGATACGCAGTATTTT. Its protein product is CAWGPSTDTQYF. The J gene is TRBJ2-3, the V gene TRBV30; D is unresolved. The germline V and J ends were trimmed by 5 bases and 0 bases, with 6 bases remaining between them. There are 12 residues in the CDR3. Germline V gene sequence: CDR1 GTSNPN, CDR2 SVGIG (reference sequence).

In this sample, this clone turned up a few times. V gene TRBV4-3 combines with J gene TRBJ1-4, with D perhaps matching TRBD1 (6 bases). The CDR3 covers 15 residues. The germline CDR1 and CDR2 sequences are LGHNA and YSLEER. Trimming removed 3 bases at V and 8 bases at J, with 16 bases between. The CDR3 DNA reads TGCGCCAGCAGCCAGTACAGGGCTATAGGAGAAAAACTGTTTTTT. It encodes CASSQYRAIGEKLFF.

The chain employs TRBV7-9 and TRBJ2-7, with D possibly matching TRBD1 (5 bases). Trimming left V 5 bases short and J 7 bases short, with 12 bases between. CDR1 SEHNR and CDR2 FQNEAQ come from the germline V gene (reference sequence). The CDR3 is 12 residues long. The DNA of the CDR3 is TGTGCCAGCAGCAGTCAGGGCTGGGAGCAGTACTTC. Amino acids: CASSSQGWEQYF.

The chain links TRBV7-8 to TRBJ2-5; TRBD2 is a possible D gene (7 bases). V lost 4 bases and J 5 bases, leaving 26 bases between the germline ends. CDR1 and CDR2 (germline): SGHVS, FQNEAQ. The CDR3 is made up of 18 amino acids. CDR3 protein: CASSSRPRGTTRGETQYF. In DNA, the CDR3 is TGTGCCAGCAGCTCCAGACCTAGGGGGACCACGCGGGGGGAGACCCAGTACTTC.

The genes are TRBV6-6 and TRBJ2-5, with D hard to call. V was pared by 2 bases and J by 5 bases, with 9 bases between. This CDR3 is built from 13 residues. The V gene's germline CDR1 is MNHNY and CDR2 SVGAGI (reference sequence). The DNA for the CDR3 is TGTGCCAGCAGTTACACGCTCAGGGAGACCCAGTACTTC. It codes for CASSYTLRETQYF.

The genes are TRBV27 and TRBJ1-1, with a weak D call TRBD1 (5 bases). The CDR3 sequence is 13 residues long. The germline gives CDR1 MNHEY, CDR2 SMNVEV (reference sequence). The ends were cut back, 6 bases at V and 8 bases at J, with 16 bases in the middle. Written as DNA, the CDR3 is TGTGCCAGCAGAGGTCAGGGCTGGTTGGAAGCTTTCTTT. Translating it yields CASRGQGWLEAFF.

The rearrangement links TRBV10-2 to TRBJ2-4; no clear D gene. Deletions cut 3 bases from V and 0 bases from J, with 6 bases between. Germline V gives CDR1 WSHSY, CDR2 SAAADI. The CDR3 covers 14 residues. This CDR3 is CASSDPLAKNIQYF. Here the CDR3 DNA reads TGCGCCAGCAGTGACCCATTAGCCAAAAACATTCAGTACTTC.

The chain couples TRBV6-6 to TRBJ1-2; tentative D call: TRBD1 (5 bases). CDR3 length: 15 amino acids. Germline V gene data show CDR1 as MNHNY and CDR2 as SVGAGI (reference sequence). V dropped 2 bases and J dropped 4 bases, with 14 bases sitting between them. In DNA form, the CDR3 reads TGTGCCAGCAGTTACCCGGGCAGGGCAACCTATGGCTACACCTTC. This translates into CASSYPGRATYGYTF.

The chain links TRBV3-1 (or the pseudogene TRBV3-2) to TRBJ2-5, with TRBD2 matching over 8 bases. This CDR3 has 15 amino acids. Per germline, CDR1 LGHDT and CDR2 YNNKEL (reference sequence). Unmatched junction bases numbered 2, after V lost 0 bases and J lost 2 bases. CDR3 DNA sequence: TGTGCCAGCAGCCAAGAGTTAGCGGGACAAGAGACCCAGTACTTC. Its protein product is CASSQELAGQETQYF.

The rearrangement joins TRBV5-1 to TRBJ1-3; no clear D gene. Trimming shortened V by 4 bases and J by 4 bases, and 9 bases separated the two germline ends. CDR3 size: 13 residues. Per germline, CDR1 SGHRS and CDR2 YFSETQ. CDR3 loop: CASSAYPGNTIYF. CDR3 nucleotide sequence: TGCGCCAGCAGCGCGTATCCCGGAAACACCATATATTTT. Filled out from reference TRBV5-1 and TRBJ1-3, the complete variable domain reads KAGVTQTPRYLIKTRGQQVTLSCSPISGHRSVSWYQQTPGQGLQFLFEYFSETQRNKGNFPGRFSGRQFSNSRSEMNVSTLELGDSALYLCASSAYPGNTIYFGEGSWLTVV.

This clone was counted a few times. The chain recombines TRBV3-1 (or the pseudogene TRBV3-2) with TRBJ1-3; D call uncertain. There are 15 residues in the CDR3. CDR1 LGHDT and CDR2 YNNKEL come from the germline V gene (reference sequence). The V and J ends lost 3 bases and 0 bases respectively, with 9 bases between them. This chain's CDR3 is CASSHSSGSGNTIYF. The CDR3 DNA reads as TGTGCCAGCAGCCACAGTAGCGGCTCTGGAAACACCATATATTTT.

V and J are TRBV6-4 and TRBJ2-1; tentative D call: TRBD2 (5 bases). The germline V gene encodes CDR1 MRHNA and CDR2 SNTAGT. The V gene lost 4 bases and the J gene lost 5 bases, with 9 bases spanning the gap. The CDR3 loop spans 13 amino acids. CDR3 DNA: TGTGCCAGCAGTGGACTACCAGACAATGAGCAGTTCTTC. This encodes CASSGLPDNEQFF.

This clone has only a few counts. This sequence joins TRBV5-1 and TRBJ2-7, with 10 bases aligning to TRBD1. The CDR3 is made up of 15 amino acids. V lost 4 bases to trimming and J lost 4 bases; unmatched junction nucleotides: 8. In germline, CDR1 is SGHRS, CDR2 YFSETQ. CDR3 bases: TGCGCCAGCAGCCCGTTGGGACAGGGGTCTTACGAGCAGTACTTC. Its translation: CASSPLGQGSYEQYF.

This clone was seen a handful of times. The CDR3 bases are TGTGCCAACCGGGACACGAACACTGAAGCTTTCTTT. This gives the protein CANRDTNTEAFF. J is TRBJ1-1 and V is TRBV10-3, with a weak D call TRBD1 (6 bases). CDR1 is ENHRY and CDR2 is SYGVKD in the germline V gene. Trimming left V 10 bases short and J 1 base short, with 10 bases between. This CDR3 region has 12 residues.

The rearrangement uses TRBV10-3 and TRBJ1-1; tentatively, D is TRBD1 (6 bases). Per the germline V gene, CDR1 is ENHRY and CDR2 is SYGVKD. V was clipped by 6 bases and J by 5 bases, with 10 bases between them. CDR3 length: 12 amino acids. The CDR3: CAIRGAATEAFF. In DNA, the CDR3 is TGTGCCATCAGGGGGGCGGCGACTGAAGCTTTCTTT.

This chain connects TRBV6-5 to TRBJ1-4, with TRBD1 matching over 7 bases. The CDR3 length is 14 residues. Germline CDR1 MNHEY, CDR2 SVGAGI. Unmatched junction bases numbered 3, after V lost 6 bases and J lost 2 bases. The CDR3 nucleotides are TGTGCCAGCAGGTCGACAGGGACTAATGAAAAACTGTTTTTT. Translated: CASRSTGTNEKLFF.

Details on this clone: Distinct nucleotide sequences in the sample also encode this CDR3. This chain uses TRBV3-1 (or the pseudogene TRBV3-2) with TRBJ1-1; D unresolved. This CDR3 has 12 residues. V was pared by 2 bases and J by 4 bases, with 5 bases between. Germline loops: CDR1 LGHDT, CDR2 YNNKEL (reference sequence). The CDR3 here is CASSQSSTEAFF. In nucleotides, the CDR3 is TGTGCCAGCAGCCAATCGTCCACTGAAGCTTTCTTT.

The chain has TRBV7-2 and TRBJ1-4, with a possible D match to TRBD1 (6 bases). This CDR3 region has 15 residues. Germline CDR1 and CDR2: SGHTA and FQGNSA. With 5 bases removed from V and 8 bases from J, the gap between germline ends came to 18 bases. The CDR3 loop is CASSPPRGGREKLFF. Here the CDR3 DNA reads TGTGCCAGCAGCCCCCCCCGGGGGGGCCGGGAAAAACTGTTTTTT.